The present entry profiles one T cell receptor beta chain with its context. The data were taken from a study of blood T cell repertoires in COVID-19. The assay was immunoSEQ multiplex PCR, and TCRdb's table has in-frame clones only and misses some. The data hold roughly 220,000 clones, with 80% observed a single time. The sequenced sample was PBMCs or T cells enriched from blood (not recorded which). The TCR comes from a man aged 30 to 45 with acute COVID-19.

In nucleotides, the CDR3 is TGTGCCAGCAGTGGTCAAGCAGGGAAGTCCGGCTACACCTTC. This translates into CASSGQAGKSGYTF. The chain is built from TRBV2 and TRBJ1-2; tentative D call: TRBD1 (5 bases). Germline values: CDR1 SNHLY, CDR2 FYNNEI. V dropped 4 bases and J dropped 8 bases, with 17 bases sitting between them. This CDR3 comprises 14 residues. Complete variable domain (other parts from reference TRBV2 and TRBJ1-2): EPEVTQTPSHQVTQMGQEVILRCVPISNHLYFYWYRQILGQKVEFLVSFYNNEISEKSEIFDDQFSVERPDGSNFTLKIRSTKLEDSAMYFCASSGQAGKSGYTFGSGTRLTVV.